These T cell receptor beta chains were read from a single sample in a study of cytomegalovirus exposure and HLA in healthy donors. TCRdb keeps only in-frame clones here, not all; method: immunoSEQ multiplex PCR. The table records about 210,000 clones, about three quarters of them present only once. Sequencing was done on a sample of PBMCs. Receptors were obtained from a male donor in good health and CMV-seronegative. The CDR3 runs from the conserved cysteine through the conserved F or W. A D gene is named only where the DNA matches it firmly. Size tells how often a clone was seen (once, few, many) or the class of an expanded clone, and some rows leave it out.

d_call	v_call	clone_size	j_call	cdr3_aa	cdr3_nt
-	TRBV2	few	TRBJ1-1	CASSVILRTEAFF	TGTGCCAGCAGTGTAATCCTGCGCACTGAAGCTTTCTTT
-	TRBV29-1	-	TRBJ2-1	CSVGRGHDGNEQFF	TGCAGCGTTGGACGGGGACACGACGGCAATGAGCAGTTCTTC
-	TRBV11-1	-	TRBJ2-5	CASSLGASGAQETQYF	TGTGCCAGCAGCTTGGGGGCAAGCGGGGCCCAAGAGACCCAGTACTTC
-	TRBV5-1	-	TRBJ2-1	CASSLQVNEQFF	TGCGCCAGCAGCTTGCAGGTCAATGAGCAGTTCTTC
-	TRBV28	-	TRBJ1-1	CASRRNTEAFF	TGTGCCAGCAGGCGGAACACTGAAGCTTTCTTT
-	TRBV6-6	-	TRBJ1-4	CASSYFRRQGNEKLFF	TGTGCCAGCAGTTACTTTAGGAGGCAGGGGAATGAAAAACTGTTTTTT
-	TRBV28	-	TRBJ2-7	CASSPPEYEQYF	TGTGCCAGCAGTCCACCTGAGTACGAGCAGTACTTC
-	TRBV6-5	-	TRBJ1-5	CASSYQVSNQPQHF	TGTGCCAGCAGTTATCAGGTTAGCAATCAGCCCCAGCATTTT
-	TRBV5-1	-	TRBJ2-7	CASSLGVERVAEQYF	TGCGCCAGCAGCTTGGGGGTCGAGAGGGTCGCCGAGCAGTACTTC
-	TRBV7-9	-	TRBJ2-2	CASSLARSNTGELFF	TGTGCCAGCAGCTTAGCGCGATCGAACACCGGGGAGCTGTTTTTT
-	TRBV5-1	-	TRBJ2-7	CASRDTMGHEQYF	TGCGCCAGCCGGGACACCATGGGCCACGAGCAGTACTTC
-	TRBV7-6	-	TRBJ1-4	CASSTPGGTNEKLFF	TGTGCCAGCAGCACCCCGGGGGGAACTAATGAAAAACTGTTTTTT
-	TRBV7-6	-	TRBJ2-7	CASSPRIRSYEQYF	TGTGCCAGCAGCCCGAGGATACGCTCCTACGAGCAGTACTTC
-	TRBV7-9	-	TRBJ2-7	CASSSIIGVGEQYF	TGTGCCAGCAGCTCGATTATCGGGGTTGGCGAGCAGTACTTC
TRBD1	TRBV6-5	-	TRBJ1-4	CASSLDRGPGEKLFF	TGTGCCAGCAGCCTAGACAGGGGGCCAGGGGAAAAACTGTTTTTT
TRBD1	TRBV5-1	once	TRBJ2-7	CASRGGTGGYNEQYF	TGCGCCAGCAGGGGGGGGACAGGGGGATACAACGAGCAGTACTTC
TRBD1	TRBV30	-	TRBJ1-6	CAMDRGRVRYSPLHF	TGTGCCATGGACAGGGGGCGAGTTCGGTACTCACCCCTCCACTTT
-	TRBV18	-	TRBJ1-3	CASSPDRTRNTIYF	TGTGCCAGCTCACCGGACAGAACCAGAAACACCATATATTTT
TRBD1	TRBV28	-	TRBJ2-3	CASSLTGTGFSTDTQYF	TGTGCCAGCAGTTTAACCGGGACAGGGTTTAGCACAGATACGCAGTATTTT
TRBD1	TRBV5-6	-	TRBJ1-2	CASSRDRGYGYTF	TGTGCCAGCAGCCGGGACAGGGGCTATGGCTACACCTTC
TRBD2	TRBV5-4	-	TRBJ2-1	CASSLEAGGINEQFF	TGTGCCAGCAGCTTAGAAGCGGGAGGGATCAATGAGCAGTTCTTC
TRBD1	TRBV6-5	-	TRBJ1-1	CASSYTAGTGEAFF	TGTGCCAGCAGTTACACAGCCGGGACAGGTGAAGCTTTCTTT
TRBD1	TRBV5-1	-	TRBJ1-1	CASSLAIAGGNRNTEAFF	TGCGCCAGCAGCTTGGCTATCGCAGGGGGTAACAGGAACACTGAAGCTTTCTTT
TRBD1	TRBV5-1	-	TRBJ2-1	CASSSPPGQVGNEQFF	TGCGCCAGCAGCTCGCCCCCGGGACAGGTTGGGAATGAGCAGTTCTTC
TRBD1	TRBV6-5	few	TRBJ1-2	CASSYSRQGNGYTF	TGTGCCAGCAGTTACTCGAGACAGGGGAATGGCTACACCTTC
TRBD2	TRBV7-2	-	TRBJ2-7	CASSQRTSGAYEQYF	TGTGCCAGCAGCCAACGGACTAGCGGGGCCTACGAGCAGTACTTC
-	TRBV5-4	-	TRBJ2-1	CASSLTDYNEQFF	TGTGCCAGCAGCTTGACAGACTACAATGAGCAGTTCTTC
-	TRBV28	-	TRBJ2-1	CASMERVNEQFF	TGTGCCAGCATGGAACGGGTCAATGAGCAGTTCTTC
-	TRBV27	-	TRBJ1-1	CASSYWREGTEAFF	TGTGCCAGCAGCTACTGGAGGGAGGGTACTGAAGCTTTCTTT
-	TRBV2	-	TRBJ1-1	CATGLPRGAIAEAFF	TGTGCCACCGGTTTGCCGCGGGGGGCGATTGCTGAAGCTTTCTTT
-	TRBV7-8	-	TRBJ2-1	CASSLDSAARFF	TGTGCCAGCAGCCTAGACTCCGCGGCGAGGTTCTTC
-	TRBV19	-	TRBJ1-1	CASSIPTGSNTEAFF	TGTGCCAGTAGTATCCCTACAGGGTCGAACACTGAAGCTTTCTTT
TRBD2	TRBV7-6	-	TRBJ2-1	CASSSSSGAHNEQFF	TGTGCCAGCAGCTCCTCTAGCGGAGCCCACAATGAGCAGTTCTTC
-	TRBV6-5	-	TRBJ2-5	CASRLNRAQETQYF	TGTGCCAGCAGACTTAACAGGGCCCAAGAGACCCAGTACTTC
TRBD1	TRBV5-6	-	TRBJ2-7	CASSPQGGDAIYEQYF	TGTGCCAGCAGTCCACAAGGGGGCGATGCCATCTACGAGCAGTACTTC
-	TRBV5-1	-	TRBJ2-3	CASSLGHPTDTQYF	TGCGCCAGCAGCTTGGGACACCCCACAGATACGCAGTATTTT
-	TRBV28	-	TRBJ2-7	CASSFPKTGATYEQYF	TGTGCCAGCAGTTTTCCCAAAACAGGAGCAACCTACGAGCAGTACTTC
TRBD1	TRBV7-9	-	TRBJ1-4	CASSFSPRTGWNEKLFF	TGTGCCAGCAGCTTTTCCCCCCGGACAGGGTGGAATGAAAAACTGTTTTTT
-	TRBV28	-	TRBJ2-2	CASSDYLNTGELFF	TGTGCCAGCAGTGACTACCTAAACACCGGGGAGCTGTTTTTT
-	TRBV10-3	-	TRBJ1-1	CAISGIRGSTEAFF	TGTGCCATCAGTGGAATAAGGGGGAGCACTGAAGCTTTCTTT
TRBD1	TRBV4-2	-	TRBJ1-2	CASSQGGGQARTYGYTF	TGTGCCAGCAGCCAAGGAGGGGGACAGGCGAGAACCTATGGCTACACCTTC
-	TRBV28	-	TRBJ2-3	CASSPTGWDTQYF	TGTGCCAGCAGCCCTACGGGATGGGATACGCAGTATTTT
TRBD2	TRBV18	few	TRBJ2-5	CASSPGTSGRGETQYF	TGTGCCAGCTCACCGGGGACTAGCGGGAGAGGGGAGACCCAGTACTTC
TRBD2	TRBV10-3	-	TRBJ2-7	CAIRKDSGLAFEQYF	TGTGCCATCAGGAAAGACTCGGGACTAGCCTTCGAGCAGTACTTC
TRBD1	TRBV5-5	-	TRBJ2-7	CASAGGSYEQYF	TGTGCCAGCGCAGGGGGCTCCTACGAGCAGTACTTC
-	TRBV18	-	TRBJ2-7	CASSLAPTYEQYF	TGTGCCAGCTCACTAGCTCCTACCTACGAGCAGTACTTC
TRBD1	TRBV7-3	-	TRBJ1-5	CASTSHRGSNQPQHF	TGTGCCAGCACCTCTCACAGGGGTAGCAATCAGCCCCAGCATTTT
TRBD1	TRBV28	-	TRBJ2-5	CASSWSPGQGALSPRETQYF	TGTGCCAGCAGTTGGTCACCGGGACAGGGGGCTTTATCCCCGAGAGAGACCCAGTACTTC
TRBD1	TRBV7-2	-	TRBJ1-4	CASSPPRQGPSEKLFF	TGTGCCAGCAGCCCCCCTCGACAGGGCCCGAGTGAAAAACTGTTTTTT
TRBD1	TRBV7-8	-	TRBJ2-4	CASSFRTGNRSKNIQYF	TGTGCCAGCAGCTTTCGGACAGGGAATCGGTCCAAAAACATTCAGTACTTC
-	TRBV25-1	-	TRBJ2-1	CASSGRELTYNEQFF	TGTGCCAGCAGTGGCAGGGAATTAACCTACAATGAGCAGTTCTTC
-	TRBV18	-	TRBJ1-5	CASSPPEYYWPQHF	TGTGCCAGCTCACCACCGGAGTACTATTGGCCCCAGCATTTT